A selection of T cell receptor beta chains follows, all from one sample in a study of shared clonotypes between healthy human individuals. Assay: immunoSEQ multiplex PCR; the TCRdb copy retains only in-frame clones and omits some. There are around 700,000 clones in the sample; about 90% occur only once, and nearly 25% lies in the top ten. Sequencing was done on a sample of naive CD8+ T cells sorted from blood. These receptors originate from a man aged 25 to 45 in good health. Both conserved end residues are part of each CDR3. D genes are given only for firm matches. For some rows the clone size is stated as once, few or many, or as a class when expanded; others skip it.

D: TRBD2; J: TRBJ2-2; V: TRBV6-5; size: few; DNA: TGTGCCAGCAGTTACGCAGCGGGAGCGGCCGGGGAGCTGTTTTTT; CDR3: CASSYAAGAAGELFF
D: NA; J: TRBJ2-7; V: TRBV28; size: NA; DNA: TGTGCCAGTCACGATGGGGTCTCCTACGAGCAGTACTTC; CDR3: CASHDGVSYEQYF
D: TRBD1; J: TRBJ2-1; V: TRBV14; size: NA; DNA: TGTGCCAGCAGCCACCCAGGGGGTGGAAATGAGCAGTTCTTC; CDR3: CASSHPGGGNEQFF
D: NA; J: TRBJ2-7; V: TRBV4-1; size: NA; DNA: TGCGCCAGCAGCCAAGTGGGACAAGACTACGAGCAGTACTTC; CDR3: CASSQVGQDYEQYF
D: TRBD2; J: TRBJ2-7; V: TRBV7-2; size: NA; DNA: TGTGCCAGCAGCTTTAGCGGGAGGGGTTACGAGCAGTACTTC; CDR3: CASSFSGRGYEQYF
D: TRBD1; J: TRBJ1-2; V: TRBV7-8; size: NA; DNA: TGTGCCAGCAGCATCCGACAGGGTGTTGGCCTAGGGTATGGCTACACCTTC; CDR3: CASSIRQGVGLGYGYTF
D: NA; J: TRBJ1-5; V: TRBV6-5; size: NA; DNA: TGTGCCAGCAGTCCTACTTATGGCAATCAGCCCCAGCATTTT; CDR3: CASSPTYGNQPQHF
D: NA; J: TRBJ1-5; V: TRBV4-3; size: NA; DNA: TGCGCCAGCAGCCAAGATCTTAATCGGTTTTTTGTCAGCAATCAGCCCCAGCATTTT; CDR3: CASSQDLNRFFVSNQPQHF
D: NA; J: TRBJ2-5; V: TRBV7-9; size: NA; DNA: TGTGCCAGCAGCTTACTCCTCGCGGGGTACCAAGAGACCCAGTACTTC; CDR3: CASSLLLAGYQETQYF
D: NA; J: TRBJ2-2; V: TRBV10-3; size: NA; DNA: TGTGCCATCAGTGAGTCGAGGGGTCCCGGGGAGCTGTTTTTT; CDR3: CAISESRGPGELFF
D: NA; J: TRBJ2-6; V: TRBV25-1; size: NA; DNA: TGTGCCAGCAGTGGGGGTTTGCGGTCTGGGGCCAACGTCCTGACTTTC; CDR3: CASSGGLRSGANVLTF
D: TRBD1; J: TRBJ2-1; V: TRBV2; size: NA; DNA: TGTGCCAGCCGGGACAGGGGGAGTTTGGAGCAGTTCTTC; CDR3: CASRDRGSLEQFF
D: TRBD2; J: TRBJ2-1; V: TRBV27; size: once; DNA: TGTGCCAGCAGTTTATCGGCGGGAGGGTCATTTGAGCAGTTCTTC; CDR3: CASSLSAGGSFEQFF
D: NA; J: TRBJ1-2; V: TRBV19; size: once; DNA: TGTGCCAGTAGTATAATTCTAACCGGTAGACCCTATGGCTACACCTTC; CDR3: CASSIILTGRPYGYTF
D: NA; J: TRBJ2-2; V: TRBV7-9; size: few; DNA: TGTGCCAGCAGCTTAGATCTCGGCCTCCATGTCAACACCGGGGAGCTGTTTTTT; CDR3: CASSLDLGLHVNTGELFF